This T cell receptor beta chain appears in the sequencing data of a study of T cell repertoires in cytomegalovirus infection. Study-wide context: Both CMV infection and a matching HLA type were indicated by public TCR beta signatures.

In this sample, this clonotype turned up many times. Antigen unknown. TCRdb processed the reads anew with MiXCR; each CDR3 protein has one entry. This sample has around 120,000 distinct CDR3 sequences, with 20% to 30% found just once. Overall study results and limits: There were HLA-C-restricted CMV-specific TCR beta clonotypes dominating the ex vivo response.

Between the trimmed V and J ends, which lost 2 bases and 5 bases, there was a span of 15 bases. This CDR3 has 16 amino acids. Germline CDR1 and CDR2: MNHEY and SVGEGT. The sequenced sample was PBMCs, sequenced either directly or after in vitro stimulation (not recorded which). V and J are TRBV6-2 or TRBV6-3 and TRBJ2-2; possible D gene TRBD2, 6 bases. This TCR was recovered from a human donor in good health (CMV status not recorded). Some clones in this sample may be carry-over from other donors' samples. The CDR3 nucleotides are TGTGCCAGCAGTTACACCCCGGGACTGCCAACCGGGGAGCTGTTTTTT. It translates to CASSYTPGLPTGELFF.